Listed here are 22 T cell receptor beta chains from one sample, sequenced in a study of T cell repertoires in cytomegalovirus infection (dated by TCRdb to between 2019 and 2020). Instrument used: Illumina HiSeq 1500. The public reads were reanalyzed by TCRdb: fastp trimming at Q25, MiXCR alignment, in-frame beta chains only. Identical CDR3 proteins give one entry, which carries the most common genes and DNA. The sample table holds 130,000 or so distinct CDR3 sequences, of which roughly 6% were seen once. The top ten constitute 18% of the sample. The sequenced sample consisted of PBMCs. Source of these receptors: a human donor in good health (CMV status not recorded). Some clones in this sample may be carry-over from other donors' samples.

This clonotype was seen repeatedly, ten times or more. V is TRBV19 and J is TRBJ1-1; maybe TRBD1 (5 bases). Trimming took off 3 bases at V and 1 base at J, with 15 bases between the two ends. The CDR3 extends over 16 amino acids. Per the germline V gene, CDR1 is LNHDA and CDR2 is SQIVND (reference sequence). In DNA form, the CDR3 reads TGTGCCAGTAGTATGGGGCTAAGGTACAAGAACACTGAAGCTTTCTTT. This gives the protein CASSMGLRYKNTEAFF.

V is TRBV27 and J is TRBJ2-7, with 8 bases fitting TRBD1. The CDR3 extends over 15 amino acids. In germline, CDR1 is MNHEY, CDR2 SMNVEV (reference sequence). The junction had 7 bases not matched to a gene; V was cut back by 4 bases and J by 2 bases. Here the CDR3 DNA reads TGTGCCAGCAGTTCGCGGACAGGGTTAACCTACGAGCAGTACTTC. Translation gives CASSSRTGLTYEQYF.

This clonotype was counted ten times or more. This chain joins TRBV12-3 or TRBV12-4 and TRBJ2-2, with a possible D match to TRBD2 (6 bases). The CDR3 sequence is 18 residues long. V was trimmed by 4 bases and J by 3 bases, leaving 21 bases between them. The CDR3 DNA follows: TGTGCCAGCAGTTCGGGACTTTTGAGGGGCGGCGACACCGGGGAGCTGTTTTTT. Translating it yields CASSSGLLRGGDTGELFF.

Note on this clonotype: The conserved phenylalanine or tryptophan is not found at the CDR3 terminus, so this likely reflects a read error. The DNA is omitted, as the CDR3 cannot be located on it reliably, and the CDR3 follows TCRdb's listing. The chain uses TRBV4-2 and TRBJ2-7; TRBD2, the table's D call, was not compared with the DNA. Germline lookup yields CDR1 LGHNA and CDR2 YNFKEQ. Including both end residues, the CDR3 is 10 amino acids long. The CDR3 loop is CASSPYRRLG.

This chain joins TRBV9 and TRBJ2-1, with D possibly being TRBD1 or TRBD2 (5 bases each). The CDR3 consists of 13 residues. Looked up from germline, CDR1 is SGDLS and CDR2 is YYNGEE. V was trimmed by 3 bases and J by 5 bases, leaving 9 bases between them. The CDR3 is CASSAGAHNEQFF. The DNA for the CDR3 is TGTGCCAGCAGCGCCGGGGCCCACAATGAGCAGTTCTTC.

The table lists this clonotype with many counts. This chain connects TRBV20-1 to TRBJ1-1, with D unresolved. V lost 1 base to trimming and J lost 1 base, with 10 bases between them. The CDR3 loop spans 14 amino acids. Germline-derived CDR1 and CDR2 are DFQATT and SNEGSKA (reference sequence). In DNA form, the CDR3 reads TGCAGTGCTAGAGGACCCCGTCGGAACACTGAAGCTTTCTTT. Its protein is CSARGPRRNTEAFF.

This clonotype was found many times. This sequence joins TRBV7-2 and TRBJ2-3, with 11 bases lining up with TRBD1. The CDR3 runs to 15 residues. Germline assignment: CDR1 SGHTA and CDR2 FQGNSA. The ends lost 3 bases at V and 4 bases at J; junction bases unmatched: 3. CDR3 sequence reads: CASSFRTGGADTQYF. Written as DNA, the CDR3 is TGTGCCAGCAGCTTTCGGACAGGGGGCGCAGATACGCAGTATTTT.

This rearrangement joins TRBV10-3 to TRBJ2-5; 8 bases fit TRBD1. Germline values: CDR1 ENHRY, CDR2 SYGVKD. The CDR3 consists of 15 residues. V lost 2 bases, J lost 5 bases, and 7 bases stayed unmatched. The DNA of the CDR3 is TGTGCCATCAGTGAGATCGGGACAGGCGGGGAGACCCAGTACTTC. Translating it yields CAISEIGTGGETQYF.

This clonotype has a count of ten or more. The chain is built from TRBV7-2 and TRBJ1-4, with D unclear. Germline CDR1 SGHTA, CDR2 FQGNSA. V dropped 3 bases and J dropped 6 bases, with 8 bases sitting between them. CDR3 length equals 13 residues. The CDR3 protein is CASSFSRDEKLFF. The CDR3 bases are TGTGCCAGCAGCTTCTCTCGAGATGAAAAACTGTTTTTT.

This clonotype was found many times. The rearrangement joins TRBV3-1 to TRBJ1-2; no definite D call. Per germline, CDR1 LGHDT and CDR2 YNNKEL (reference sequence). Deletions cut 0 bases from V and 4 bases from J, with 6 bases between. CDR3 length: 13 amino acids. CDR3: CASSQDPSYGYTF. For the CDR3, the DNA is TGTGCCAGCAGCCAAGATCCCAGCTATGGCTACACCTTC.

This clonotype was found many times. The rearrangement links TRBV10-3 to TRBJ1-3; the D is unclear. The CDR3 extends over 15 amino acids. CDR1 is ENHRY and CDR2 is SYGVKD in the germline V gene. V was cut by 3 bases and J by 0 bases, with 9 bases left in between. The CDR3, as DNA: TGTGCCATCAGTGACAAGTTACCCTCTGGAAACACCATATATTTT. Translating it yields CAISDKLPSGNTIYF.

The sample holds many counts of this clonotype. This rearrangement joins TRBV7-9 to TRBJ2-3, with D unclear. The CDR3 totals 14 residues. Germline V gene lookup returns CDR1 SEHNR and CDR2 FQNEAQ (reference sequence). Trimming took 5 bases from V and 4 from J, leaving 13 bases between them. The CDR3 region has the DNA TGTGCCAGCAGCGACTCCCCTCTGTCAGATACGCAGTATTTT. Residues: CASSDSPLSDTQYF.

This clonotype was observed at least ten times. The rearrangement uses TRBV7-8 and TRBJ2-2, with D possibly TRBD2 on 6 matching bases. The CDR3 loop spans 16 amino acids. The germline gives CDR1 SGHVS, CDR2 FQNEAQ. V was cut by 5 bases and J by 1 base, with 14 bases left in between. CDR3 coding DNA: TGTGCCAGCAGCAGCCGGGGGACTCAGAACACCGGGGAGCTGTTTTTT. Amino acids: CASSSRGTQNTGELFF.

In this sample, this clonotype turned up a few times. The CDR3 DNA sequence: TGCGCCAGCAGCCGGGGGACAGGGTTCCACGAGCAGTACTTC. This sequence encodes CASSRGTGFHEQYF. The chain joins TRBV5-1 to TRBJ2-7, with 9 bases fitting TRBD1. J was trimmed by 5 bases and V by 4 bases; bases with no gene match: 7. Germline V CDR1 and CDR2: SGHRS, YFSETQ. This CDR3 spans 14 amino acids.

This clonotype has more than one count but fewer than ten. CDR3 residues: CSATPGNSGNTIYF. CDR3 in DNA: TGCAGTGCGACCCCAGGGAACTCTGGAAACACCATATATTTT. The rearrangement links TRBV20-1 to TRBJ1-3; perhaps TRBD1 as D (5 bases). Germline CDR1 is DFQATT and CDR2 is SNEGSKA (reference sequence). The V end lost 6 bases, the J end lost 0 bases, and 12 bases lay between the germline ends. The length of the CDR3 is 14 residues.

This clonotype occurred many times. V and J are TRBV20-1 and TRBJ2-1, with D tentatively TRBD1 (5 bases). The CDR3 has 17 residues. Germline V gene lookup returns CDR1 DFQATT and CDR2 SNEGSKA (reference sequence). Trimming shortened V by 1 base and J by 2 bases, and 18 bases separated the two germline ends. CDR3 sequence (DNA): TGCAGTGCTAGAGGCCACGACAGTTTCCAGACCTACAATGAGCAGTTCTTC. Protein sequence: CSARGHDSFQTYNEQFF.

The chain links TRBV15 to TRBJ1-1; 7 bases are a match to TRBD1. The CDR3 is made up of 15 amino acids. The V segment lost 3 bases and the J segment 5 bases; nucleotides outside the gene matches: 9. Per the germline V gene, CDR1 is LNHNV and CDR2 is YYDKDF (reference sequence). CDR3 sequence: CATSRSTGKRTEAFF. The CDR3 nucleotides read TGTGCCACCAGCAGGTCGACAGGGAAGAGGACTGAAGCTTTCTTT.

This clonotype appeared many times. This chain connects TRBV20-1 to TRBJ2-5, with 8 bases fitting TRBD1. Unmatched junction bases numbered 6, after V lost 1 base and J lost 2 bases. The CDR3 totals 15 residues. The germline CDR1 and CDR2 sequences are DFQATT and SNEGSKA (reference sequence). This CDR3 reads CSARGTGSRQETQYF. The CDR3 DNA reads as TGCAGTGCTAGAGGGACAGGGTCGCGGCAAGAGACCCAGTACTTC.

This clonotype has ten or more counts. V and J are TRBV6-6 and TRBJ2-1; 7 bases line up with TRBD1. CDR3 length: 15 amino acids. The germline gives CDR1 MNHNY, CDR2 SVGAGI (reference sequence). With 5 bases clipped from V and 6 bases from J, the junction kept 10 bases outside the gene matches. The CDR3 DNA reads as TGTGCCAGCAGTCAAGACAGGGTCTTGGGCAATGAGCAGTTCTTC. It codes for CASSQDRVLGNEQFF.

This clonotype was recorded many times. The chain combines TRBV2 with TRBJ2-2, with no clear D. The CDR3 loop spans 11 amino acids. Trimming removed 5 bases from V and 5 bases from J, with 3 bases in between. From germline, CDR1 is SNHLY and CDR2 FYNNEI. CDR3 region: CASSRTGELFF. CDR3 coding DNA: TGTGCCAGCAGTCGGACCGGGGAGCTGTTTTTT.

This sequence joins TRBV6-5 and TRBJ1-1, with 8 positions matching TRBD1. The CDR3 is 14 residues long. V was pared by 6 bases and J by 3 bases, with 6 bases of the junction left unmatched. CDR1 and CDR2 (germline): MNHEY, SVGAGI. The CDR3 region has the DNA TGTGCCAGCAGAAAACAGGGGGGGGACACTGAAGCTTTCTTT. Translated: CASRKQGGDTEAFF.

This clonotype was detected only a few times. V gene TRBV29-1 combines with J gene TRBJ2-7; D assignment may be TRBD1 or TRBD2 (5 bases each). Germline values: CDR1 SQVTM, CDR2 ANQGSEA. The CDR3 consists of 12 residues. Deletions cut 8 bases from V and 2 bases from J, with 13 bases between. The chain's CDR3 is CSLGDGPYEQYF. The CDR3, as DNA: TGCAGCCTAGGGGACGGTCCCTACGAGCAGTACTTC.